This T cell receptor beta chain was sequenced for a study of T-cell reconstitution after alpha-beta-depleted transplantation in children. General study findings and limits: Several hundred expanded graft clones reportedly supplied alpha-beta T cells about two months after transplant.

TCRbeta library preparation incorporated unique molecular identifiers. TCRdb reprocessed the PCR reads via MiXCR and lists one record per CDR3 protein. The sample gives about 58,000 distinct CDR3 sequences, approximately 43% of which show up once; more than 95% is in the top ten. A word on this clonotype: The antigen is unknown.

This TCR came from a male patient younger than 18 who had a stem cell transplant for acute lymphoblastic leukemia, so the T cells may come from the graft donor. The sequenced sample was PBMCs, mostly from graft donor cells, obtained 360 days after TCRalphabeta/CD19-depleted stem cell transplant.

The CDR3 DNA sequence: TGTGCTAGTGGTTTACCCGGGACAGGGGCCGCCACCGAGACGCAGTACTTC. This encodes CASGLPGTGAATETQYF. The V gene is TRBV12-5, the J gene TRBJ2-7, with 10 bases matching TRBD1. J lost 9 bases, V lost 3 bases, and 17 bases had no gene match. Germline loops: CDR1 LGHNT, CDR2 FRNRAP. CDR3 length: 17 residues.